The 14 T cell receptor beta chains in this list originate from one sample, sequenced in a study of graft-versus-host responses after intestinal transplantation (dated by TCRdb to the early 2020s). The label giving this sample's time point can be read as: cells obtained before transplantation from donor or recipient. These receptors' antigens are unknown. The library relied on the immunoSEQ multiplex PCR assay. TCRdb took this table from immuneACCESS and kept in-frame rearrangements with V and J called. Such tables lack part of the clones; where checked against another copy, unresolved V genes explain under half of the gap, and the rest is unexplained. This sample gives 90,000 to 150,000 clones in total; roughly 96% of them show up just once. Of the sample, about 3.3% falls within the top ten clones. Source: unstimulated CD8+ T cells sorted from spleen or lymph node cells, taken before intestinal transplant. The source is a human donor who received an intestinal transplant.

This chain connects TRBV6-6 to TRBJ2-5; unclear D gene. The J call is doubtful: the DNA matches TRBJ2-7 better. The germline CDR1 and CDR2 sequences are MNHNY and SVGAGI (reference sequence). The CDR3 runs to 14 residues. CDR3: CASSPHGRADEQYF. DNA for the CDR3: TGTGCCAGCAGCCCCCACGGGCGTGCCGACGAGCAGTACTTC.

The CDR3 loop reads CASSHQGQGPNEKLFF. Here the CDR3 DNA reads TGTGCCAGCAGCCATCAAGGACAGGGCCCAAATGAAAAACTGTTTTTT. V is TRBV4-2 and J is TRBJ1-4; 8 nucleotides match TRBD1. Germline CDR1 LGHNA, CDR2 YNFKEQ. The CDR3 extends over 16 amino acids. The junction had 8 bases not matched to a gene; V was cut back by 3 bases and J by 5 bases.

The chain uses TRBV28 and TRBJ1-6; D perhaps matches TRBD1 (6 bases). Between the trimmed V and J ends, which lost 5 bases and 7 bases, there was a span of 12 bases. The CDR3 sequence is 14 residues long. The germline gives CDR1 MDHEN, CDR2 SYDVKM. The CDR3 coding sequence is TGTGCCAGCAGTATGACAGGCAGGAATTCACCCCTCCACTTT. Amino acids: CASSMTGRNSPLHF.

This clone has a single count. The CDR3 coding sequence is TGCGCCAGCAGCCAAGACGGACTAGAGGGTACCTACAATGAGCAGTTCTTC. Encoded protein: CASSQDGLEGTYNEQFF. V gene TRBV4-3 combines with J gene TRBJ2-1; 7 nucleotides line up with TRBD2. Losses at the gene ends were 0 bases for V and 2 bases for J; bases not matched to a gene: 7. CDR3 length: 17 residues. Per the germline V gene, CDR1 is LGHNA and CDR2 is YSLEER.

In this sample, this clone turned up once. The J gene is TRBJ1-2, the V gene TRBV27; D may be TRBD1 (5 bases). This CDR3 region has 13 residues. V was shortened by 10 bases and J by 6 bases, with 18 bases between the two germline ends. Per germline, CDR1 MNHEY and CDR2 SMNVEV (reference sequence). In nucleotides, the CDR3 is TGTGCCACTCGTAGGGGCTCAGGAGATGGCTACACCTTC. It yields the protein CATRRGSGDGYTF.

V usage is TRBV7-6 and J usage is TRBJ1-1; D is undetermined. The ends were cut back, 1 base at V and 2 bases at J, with 8 bases in the middle. CDR3 size: 14 residues. Germline V gene lookup returns CDR1 SGHVS and CDR2 FNYEAQ. Here the CDR3 DNA reads TGTGCCAGCAGCTTAGTAGGCGACAACACTGAAGCTTTCTTT. It encodes CASSLVGDNTEAFF.

The V and J genes are TRBV28 and TRBJ2-7; D might be TRBD2 (6 bases). The V gene lost 2 bases and the J gene lost 4 bases, with 21 bases spanning the gap. CDR3 length: 17 residues. The germline gives CDR1 MDHEN, CDR2 SYDVKM. In DNA, the CDR3 is TGTGCCAGCAGTTTAGAGAGGCTAGCGAGTATTTCTTACGAGCAGTACTTC. Its translation: CASSLERLASISYEQYF.

The genes are TRBV28 and TRBJ1-5; 7 nucleotides match TRBD1. This CDR3 has 18 residues. Germline V lookup: CDR1 MDHEN, CDR2 SYDVKM. The V and J ends lost 1 base and 5 bases, in that order; junction bases with no gene match: 14. The CDR3 coding sequence is TGTGCCAGCAGTTTATCCAGGGGGTTCTATCATTATTATCAGCCCCAGCATTTT. It translates to CASSLSRGFYHYYQPQHF.

The rearrangement links TRBV27 to TRBJ2-6; D is undetermined. The germline CDR1 and CDR2 sequences are MNHEY and SMNVEV (reference sequence). This CDR3 comprises 16 residues. Trimming shortened V by 5 bases and J by 3 bases, and 14 bases separated the two germline ends. The CDR3 coding sequence is TGTGCCAGCAGTCCCCTGGGGATTGGTGGGGCCAACGTCCTGACTTTC. Protein: CASSPLGIGGANVLTF.

The CDR3 is CASSSRGYEQYF. CDR3 in DNA: TGTGCCAGCAGTAGCAGAGGCTACGAGCAGTACTTC. This sequence joins TRBV28 and TRBJ2-7, with no clear D. The V gene lost 5 bases and the J gene lost 3 bases, with 8 bases spanning the gap. This CDR3 spans 12 amino acids. Germline V gene lookup returns CDR1 MDHEN and CDR2 SYDVKM.

As regards this clone: In the same sample, other DNA sequences code for this CDR3. This sequence joins TRBV28 and TRBJ2-7; 10 bases agree with TRBD2. V was clipped by 2 bases and J by 2 bases; unmatched bases: 3. CDR1 and CDR2 (germline): MDHEN, SYDVKM. The CDR3 totals 15 residues. The CDR3 bases are TGTGCCAGCAGTTTAGAAGCGGGAGGGGCCTACGAGCAGTACTTC. It yields the protein CASSLEAGGAYEQYF. Combining the CDR3 with reference TRBV28 and TRBJ2-7 gives the whole variable domain DVKVTQSSRYLVKRTGEKVFLECVQDMDHENMFWYRQDPGLGLRLIYFSYDVKMKEKGDIPEGYSVSREKKERFSLILESASTNQTSMYLCASSLEAGGAYEQYFGPGTRLTVT.

This chain connects TRBV14 to TRBJ2-1, with 7 positions matching TRBD1. Trimming at V came to 1 base and at J to 4 bases, leaving 4 bases not matched to a gene. The CDR3 is 15 amino acids. CDR1 and CDR2 (germline): SGHDN, FVKESK. The CDR3 protein is CASSQGTGRYNEQFF. CDR3 nucleotide sequence: TGTGCCAGCAGCCAAGGGACAGGCAGGTACAATGAGCAGTTCTTC. Together with reference TRBV14 and TRBJ2-1, the CDR3 gives the full variable domain: EAGVTQFPSHSVIEKGQTVTLRCDPISGHDNLYWYRRVMGKEIKFLLHFVKESKQDESGMPNNRFLAERTGGTYSTLKVQPAELEDSGVYFCASSQGTGRYNEQFFGPGTRLTVL.

The J gene is TRBJ2-1, the V gene TRBV19, with a possible D match to TRBD2 (5 bases). The CDR3 extends over 14 amino acids. The V gene's germline CDR1 is LNHDA and CDR2 SQIVND (reference sequence). V was clipped by 4 bases and J by 4 bases, with 11 bases between them. CDR3 nucleotide sequence: TGTGCCAGTAGTAGCGCGGGCAGTTACAATGAGCAGTTCTTC. Its protein is CASSSAGSYNEQFF.

This clone was recorded once. The chain links TRBV6-5 to TRBJ2-7; TRBD1 agrees at 10 bases. This CDR3 spans 14 amino acids. Germline CDR1 and CDR2: MNHEY and SVGAGI. V was pared by 4 bases and J by 2 bases, with 2 bases of the junction left unmatched. The CDR3: CASSWGTGAYEQYF. Written as DNA, the CDR3 is TGTGCCAGCAGTTGGGGGACAGGGGCCTACGAGCAGTACTTC.